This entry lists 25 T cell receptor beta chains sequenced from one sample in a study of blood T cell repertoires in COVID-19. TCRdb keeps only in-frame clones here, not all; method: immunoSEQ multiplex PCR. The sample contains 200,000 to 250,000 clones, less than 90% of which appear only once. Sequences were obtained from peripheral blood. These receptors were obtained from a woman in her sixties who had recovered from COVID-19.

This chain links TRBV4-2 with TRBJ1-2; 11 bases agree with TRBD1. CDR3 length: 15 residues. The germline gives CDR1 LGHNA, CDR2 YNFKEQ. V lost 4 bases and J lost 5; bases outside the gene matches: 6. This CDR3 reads CASSPGTGGPYGYTF. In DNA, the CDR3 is TGTGCCAGCAGCCCCGGGACAGGGGGACCATATGGCTACACCTTC.

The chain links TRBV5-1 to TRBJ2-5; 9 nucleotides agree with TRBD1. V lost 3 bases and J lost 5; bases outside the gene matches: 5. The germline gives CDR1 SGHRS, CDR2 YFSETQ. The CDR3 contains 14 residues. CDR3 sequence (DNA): TGCGCCAGCAGCTGGGACAGGGTGACGGAGACCCAGTACTTC. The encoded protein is CASSWDRVTETQYF.

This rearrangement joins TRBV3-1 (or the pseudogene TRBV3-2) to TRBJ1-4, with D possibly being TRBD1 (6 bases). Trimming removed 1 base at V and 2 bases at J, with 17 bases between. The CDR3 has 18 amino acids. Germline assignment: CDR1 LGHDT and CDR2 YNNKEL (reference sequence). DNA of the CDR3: TGTGCCAGCAGCCAAGGCCCCCCAACAGGGCGGACTAATGAAAAACTGTTTTTT. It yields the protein CASSQGPPTGRTNEKLFF.

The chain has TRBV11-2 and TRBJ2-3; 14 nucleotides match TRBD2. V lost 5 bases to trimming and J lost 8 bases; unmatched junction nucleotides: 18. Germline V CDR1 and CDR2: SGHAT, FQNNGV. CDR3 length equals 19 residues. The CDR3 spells CASSPSWTSGGPMEVTQYF. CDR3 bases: TGTGCCAGCAGCCCATCCTGGACTAGCGGGGGGCCTATGGAGGTTACGCAGTATTTT.

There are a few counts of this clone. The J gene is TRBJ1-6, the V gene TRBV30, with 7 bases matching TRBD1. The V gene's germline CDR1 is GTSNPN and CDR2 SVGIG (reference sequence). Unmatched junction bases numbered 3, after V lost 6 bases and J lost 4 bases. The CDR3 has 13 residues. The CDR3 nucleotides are TGTGCCTGCCGGGACAGTTATAATTCACCCCTCCACTTT. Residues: CACRDSYNSPLHF.

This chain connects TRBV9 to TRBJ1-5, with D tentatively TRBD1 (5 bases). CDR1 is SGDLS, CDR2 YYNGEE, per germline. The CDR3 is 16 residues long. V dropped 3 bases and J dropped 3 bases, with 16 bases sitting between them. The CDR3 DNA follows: TGTGCCAGCAGCGCAGGTTCAGGGAACAACAATCAGCCCCAGCATTTT. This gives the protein CASSAGSGNNNQPQHF.

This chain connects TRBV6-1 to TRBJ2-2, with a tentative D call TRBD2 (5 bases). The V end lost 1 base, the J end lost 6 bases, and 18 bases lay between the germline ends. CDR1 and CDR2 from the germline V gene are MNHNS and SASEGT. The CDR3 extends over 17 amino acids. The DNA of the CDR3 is TGTGCCAGCAGTGAAGGTAGAGGGCTAGTGTTCCCCGGGGAGCTGTTTTTT. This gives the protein CASSEGRGLVFPGELFF.

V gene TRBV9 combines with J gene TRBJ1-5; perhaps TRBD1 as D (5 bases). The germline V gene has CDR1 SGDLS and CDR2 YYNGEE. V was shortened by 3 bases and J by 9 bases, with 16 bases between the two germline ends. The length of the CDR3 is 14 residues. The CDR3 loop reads CASSAPGRAGPQHF. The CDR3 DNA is TGTGCCAGCAGCGCCCCAGGGAGGGCTGGGCCCCAGCATTTT.

DNA of the CDR3: TGTGCCAGCAGCTCCGGCAGGGTTCTAAGCTACACCTTC. Its protein is CASSSGRVLSYTF. V usage is TRBV28 and J usage is TRBJ1-2; TRBD1 might be the D (5 bases). From germline, CDR1 is MDHEN and CDR2 SYDVKM. The CDR3 spans 13 residues. V was cut by 6 bases and J by 9 bases, with 17 bases left in between.

CDR3 DNA: TGTGCCAGTAGTCCCCGAGGGAGGGGCGGAAATGAAAAACTGTTTTTT. Translation gives CASSPRGRGGNEKLFF. The chain couples TRBV19 to TRBJ1-4; a weak D match, TRBD1 (5 bases). The CDR3 runs to 16 residues. V was cut by 5 bases and J by 5 bases, with 18 bases left in between. CDR1 LNHDA and CDR2 SQIVND come from the germline V gene (reference sequence). Filled out from reference TRBV19 and TRBJ1-4, the complete variable domain reads DGGITQSPKYLFRKEGQNVTLSCEQNLNHDAMYWYRQDPGQGLRLIYYSQIVNDFQKGDIAEGYSVSREKKESFPLTVTSAQKNPTAFYLCASSPRGRGGNEKLFFGSGTQLSVL.

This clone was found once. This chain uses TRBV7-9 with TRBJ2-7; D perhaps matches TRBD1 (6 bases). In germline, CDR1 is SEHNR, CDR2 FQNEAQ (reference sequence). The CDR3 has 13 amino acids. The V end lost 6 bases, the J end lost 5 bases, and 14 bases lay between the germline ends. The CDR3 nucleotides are TGTGCCAGCAGTCCGGACAGCCGAAACGAGCAGTACTTC. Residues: CASSPDSRNEQYF.

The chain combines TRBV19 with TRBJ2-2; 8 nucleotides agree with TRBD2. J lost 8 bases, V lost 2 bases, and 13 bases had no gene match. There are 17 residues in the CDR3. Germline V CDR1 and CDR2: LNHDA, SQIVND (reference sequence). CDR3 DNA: TGTGCCAGTAGTATAAACCAGCGGGGGTTGCTTTGGGGGGAGCTGTTTTTT. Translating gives CASSINQRGLLWGELFF.

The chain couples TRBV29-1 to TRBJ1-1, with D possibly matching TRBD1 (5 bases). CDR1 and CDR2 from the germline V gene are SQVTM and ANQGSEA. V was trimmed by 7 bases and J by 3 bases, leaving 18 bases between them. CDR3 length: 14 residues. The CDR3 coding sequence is TGCAGCGCGTTTGGGGGGGGAGTGGACACTGAAGCTTTCTTT. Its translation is CSAFGGGVDTEAFF.

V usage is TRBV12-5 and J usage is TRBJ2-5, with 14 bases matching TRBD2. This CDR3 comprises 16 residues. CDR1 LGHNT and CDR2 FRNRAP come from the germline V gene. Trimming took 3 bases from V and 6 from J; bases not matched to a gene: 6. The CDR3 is CASGFGTSGGLQTQYF. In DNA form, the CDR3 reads TGTGCTAGTGGTTTCGGGACTAGCGGGGGATTACAGACCCAGTACTTC.

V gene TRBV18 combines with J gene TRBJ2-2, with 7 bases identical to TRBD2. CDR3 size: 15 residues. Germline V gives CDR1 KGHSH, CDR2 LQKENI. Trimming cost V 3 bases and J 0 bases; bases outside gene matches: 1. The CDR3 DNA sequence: TGTGCCAGCTCACCCCTAGCGGCGAACACCGGGGAGCTGTTTTTT. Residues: CASSPLAANTGELFF. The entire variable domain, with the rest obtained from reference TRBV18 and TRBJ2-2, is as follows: NAGVMQNPRHLVRRRGQEARLRCSPMKGHSHVYWYRQLPEEGLKFMVYLQKENIIDESGMPKERFSAEFPKEGPSILRIQQVVRGDSAAYFCASSPLAANTGELFFGEGSRLTVL.

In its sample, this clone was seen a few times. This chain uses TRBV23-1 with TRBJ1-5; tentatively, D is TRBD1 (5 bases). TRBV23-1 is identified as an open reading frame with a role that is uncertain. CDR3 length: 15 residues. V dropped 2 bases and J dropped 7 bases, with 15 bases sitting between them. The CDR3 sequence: CASSQGWQGGQPQHF. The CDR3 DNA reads TGCGCCAGCAGTCAAGGGTGGCAGGGTGGGCAGCCCCAGCATTTT.

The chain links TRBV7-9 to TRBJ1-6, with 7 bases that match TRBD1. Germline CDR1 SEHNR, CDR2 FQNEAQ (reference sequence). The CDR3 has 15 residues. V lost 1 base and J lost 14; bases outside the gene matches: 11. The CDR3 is CASSLGRQGSMTLHF. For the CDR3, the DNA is TGTGCCAGCAGCTTAGGCAGACAGGGCAGTATGACCCTCCACTTT.

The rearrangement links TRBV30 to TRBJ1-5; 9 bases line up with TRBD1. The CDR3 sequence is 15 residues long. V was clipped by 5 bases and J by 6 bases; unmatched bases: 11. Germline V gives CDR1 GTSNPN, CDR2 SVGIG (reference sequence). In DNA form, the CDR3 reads TGTGCCTGGGCCAGGACAGGGGCCTTCGGTCAGCCCCAGCATTTT. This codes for CAWARTGAFGQPQHF.

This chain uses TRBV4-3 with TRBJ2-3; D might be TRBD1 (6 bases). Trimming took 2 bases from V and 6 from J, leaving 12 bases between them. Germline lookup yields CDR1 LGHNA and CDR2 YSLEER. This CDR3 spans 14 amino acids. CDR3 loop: CASSQRDTVDTQYF. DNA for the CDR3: TGCGCCAGCAGCCAAAGGGACACCGTGGATACGCAGTATTTT.

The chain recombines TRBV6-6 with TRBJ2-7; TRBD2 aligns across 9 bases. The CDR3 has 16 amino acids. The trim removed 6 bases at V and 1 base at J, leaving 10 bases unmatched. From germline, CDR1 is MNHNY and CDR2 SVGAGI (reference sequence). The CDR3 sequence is CASRLAGASPSYEQYF. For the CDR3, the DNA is TGTGCCAGCAGATTAGCGGGGGCCTCTCCTTCCTACGAGCAGTACTTC.

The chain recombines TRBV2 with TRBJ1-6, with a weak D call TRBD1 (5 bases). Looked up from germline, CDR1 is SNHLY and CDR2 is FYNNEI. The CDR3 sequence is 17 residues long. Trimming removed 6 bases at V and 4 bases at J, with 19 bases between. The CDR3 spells CASRTDSYYGYNSPLHF. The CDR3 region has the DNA TGTGCCAGCAGGACAGACAGCTACTACGGATATAATTCACCCCTCCACTTT.

The CDR3 DNA follows: TGCGCCAGCAGCCAAGTGGTCAGGGCCTACGAGCAGTACTTC. Translating gives CASSQVVRAYEQYF. The chain couples TRBV4-1 to TRBJ2-7, with D possibly matching TRBD1 (5 bases). The germline V gene encodes CDR1 MGHRA and CDR2 YSYEKL. The V end lost 1 base, the J end lost 2 bases, and 9 bases lay between the germline ends. The CDR3 loop spans 14 amino acids.

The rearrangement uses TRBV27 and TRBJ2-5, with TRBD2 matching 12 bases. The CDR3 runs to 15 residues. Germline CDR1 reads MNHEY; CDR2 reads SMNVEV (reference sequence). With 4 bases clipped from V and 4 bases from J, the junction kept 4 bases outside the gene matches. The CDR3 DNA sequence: TGTGCCAGCAGTTCCGGGACTAGCGGGCGAGAGACCCAGTACTTC. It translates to CASSSGTSGRETQYF.

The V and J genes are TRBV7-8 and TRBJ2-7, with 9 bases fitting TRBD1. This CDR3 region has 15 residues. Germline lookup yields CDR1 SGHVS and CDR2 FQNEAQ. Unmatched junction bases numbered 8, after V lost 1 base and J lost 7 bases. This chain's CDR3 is CASSLVGQGPGEQYF. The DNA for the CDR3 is TGTGCCAGCAGCTTAGTAGGACAGGGGCCGGGGGAGCAGTACTTC.

This CDR3 is CASSQERGASYNEQFF. The CDR3 DNA reads TGCGCCAGCAGCCAAGAGCGGGGGGCGTCCTACAATGAGCAGTTCTTC. The chain couples TRBV4-1 to TRBJ2-1; TRBD2 matches 8 bases. Germline lookup yields CDR1 MGHRA and CDR2 YSYEKL. J gave up 1 base and V 0 bases, and 2 bases lay outside the gene matches. This CDR3 spans 16 amino acids.